The 19 T cell receptor beta chains below come from one sample, sequenced in a study of blood T cells in healthy people across ages. The use of a sample-barcoded 5' primer and a J-beta primer mix characterized a second PCR of 7 to 11 cycles. MiXCR was run by TCRdb on the 5' RACE reads, yielding one entry per CDR3 protein. The sample has hundreds of thousands of distinct CDR3 sequences, about half seen once. Sequencing input: blood. The receptors stem from a woman aged 60-70 years in good health.

The CDR3 here is CSARDLYRGGETQYF. The DNA for the CDR3 is TGCAGTGCTAGAGATCTTTACAGGGGAGGCGAGACCCAGTACTTC. The rearrangement uses TRBV20-1 and TRBJ2-7; weak D call: TRBD1 (7 bases). The end of the DNA is better explained by TRBJ2-5, so the J call may be wrong. CDR3 length equals 15 residues. Germline lookup yields CDR1 DFQATT and CDR2 SNEGSKA (reference sequence).

This chain connects TRBV7-3 to TRBJ2-3; TRBD1 agrees at 9 bases. CDR1 and CDR2 (germline): SGHTA, FQGTGA. This CDR3 region has 20 residues. With V trimmed by 5 bases and J by 2 bases, 20 bases remained unmatched. The CDR3 DNA is TGTGCCAGCAGCCCCTCGGTCGGGACAGGGCCCCTCATTCACACAGATACGCAGTATTTT. Translation: CASSPSVGTGPLIHTDTQYF.

The J gene is TRBJ1-6, the V gene TRBV15, with a possible D match to TRBD1 (5 bases). This CDR3 has 13 residues. V lost 2 bases, J lost 12 bases, and 11 bases lay in between. Germline V gene lookup returns CDR1 LNHNV and CDR2 YYDKDF (reference sequence). The DNA for the CDR3 is TGTGCCACCAGCAGATCTGGGGACCGACCCCTCCACTTT. The encoded protein is CATSRSGDRPLHF.

V usage is TRBV7-2 and J usage is TRBJ2-4, with D hard to call. V lost 8 bases, J lost 4 bases, and 12 bases lay in between. The length of the CDR3 is 13 residues. CDR1 is SGHTA, CDR2 FQGNSA, per germline. The CDR3 DNA reads as TGTGCCAGCGGCACGAACCCAAAAAACATTCAGTACTTC. It encodes CASGTNPKNIQYF.

The J gene is TRBJ2-5, the V gene TRBV18, with TRBD1 matching 8 bases. The J call may be incorrect, as the DNA end agrees better with TRBJ2-7. The CDR3 sequence is 12 residues long. The germline gives CDR1 KGHSH, CDR2 LQKENI. The CDR3 sequence: CASSTGQAEQYF. As DNA, the CDR3 is TGTGCCAGCTCTACGGGACAGGCCGAGCAGTACTTC.

The chain couples TRBV20-1 to TRBJ1-2, with 8 bases fitting TRBD1. CDR3 length equals 13 residues. CDR1 is DFQATT and CDR2 is SNEGSKA in the germline V gene (reference sequence). CDR3 residues: CSPWTGSAYGYTF. CDR3 nucleotide sequence: TGCAGCCCTTGGACAGGGTCGGCCTATGGCTACACCTTC.

The J gene is TRBJ2-7, the V gene TRBV3-1; D is unresolved. The V end was cut by 3 bases, the J end by 10 bases, with 7 bases between. This CDR3 has 10 residues. The V gene's germline CDR1 is LGHDT and CDR2 YNNKEL (reference sequence). The CDR3 coding sequence is TGTGCCAGCAGCCAGAAAAGCCAGTACTTC. This codes for CASSQKSQYF.

This chain joins TRBV7-3 and TRBJ2-1; possible D gene TRBD1, 5 bases. In germline, CDR1 is SGHTA, CDR2 FQGTGA. The CDR3 contains 14 residues. Trimming removed 2 bases at V and 7 bases at J, with 12 bases between. Here the CDR3 DNA reads TGTGCCAGCAGCTTAGGTCCAGGGTGGAATGAGCAGTTCTTC. It encodes CASSLGPGWNEQFF.

The genes are TRBV20-1 and TRBJ2-5; TRBD2 aligns across 7 bases. The CDR3 is 14 residues long. CDR1 DFQATT and CDR2 SNEGSKA come from the germline V gene (reference sequence). Germline trimming cut 3 bases from V and 5 bases from J; bases unmatched to any gene: 9. The CDR3 coding sequence is TGCAGTGCTAGTACAGCGGGATGGGGGGAGACCCAGTACTTC. It codes for CSASTAGWGETQYF.

This clonotype was seen only once. V gene TRBV27 combines with J gene TRBJ2-7; D is undetermined. Trimming took off 2 bases at V and 2 bases at J, with 10 bases between the two ends. CDR1 is MNHEY and CDR2 is SMNVEV in the germline V gene (reference sequence). This CDR3 region has 14 residues. This CDR3 reads CASSLRPLTYEQYF. DNA for the CDR3: TGTGCCAGCAGTTTACGTCCCCTCACCTACGAGCAGTACTTC.

This clonotype was observed a handful of times. The genes are TRBV6-5 and TRBJ2-5; 8 bases fit TRBD1. The germline V gene has CDR1 MNHEY and CDR2 SVGAGI. This CDR3 spans 14 amino acids. J lost 2 bases, V lost 6 bases, and 5 bases had no gene match. The CDR3 protein is CASSKTGGQETQYF. CDR3 in DNA: TGTGCCAGCAGCAAAACAGGGGGTCAAGAGACCCAGTACTTC.

Worth noting for this clonotype: One end of the junction varies from germline; a read error may be responsible. V usage is TRBV27 and J usage is TRBJ2-4, with 10 bases aligning to TRBD2. The CDR3 has 19 residues. In germline, CDR1 is MNHEY, CDR2 SMNVEV (reference sequence). This chain's CDR3 is CASRKSGTSDTRAKNIQYF. The DNA for the CDR3 is TGTGCCAGCAGGAAATCCGGGACTAGCGACACACGCGCCAAGAACATTCAGTACTTC.

The chain combines TRBV3-1 with TRBJ2-5, with 9 nucleotides matching TRBD1. The junction had 4 bases not matched to a gene; V was cut back by 1 base and J by 4 bases. Germline assignment: CDR1 LGHDT and CDR2 YNNKEL (reference sequence). This CDR3 spans 15 amino acids. The CDR3 DNA follows: TGTGCCAGCAGCCAAGGACAGGGGGAAAGAGAGACCCAGTACTTC. Translated, it gives CASSQGQGERETQYF.

The chain couples TRBV3-1 to TRBJ2-2; a possible D gene is TRBD1 (6 bases). From germline, CDR1 is LGHDT and CDR2 YNNKEL (reference sequence). The CDR3 loop spans 16 amino acids. V was shortened by 4 bases and J by 1 base, with 13 bases between the two germline ends. CDR3 DNA: TGTGCCAGCAGCCCCCGGGCAGGGGTGAACACCGGGGAGCTGTTTTTT. As protein: CASSPRAGVNTGELFF.

This clonotype was seen only a few times. V gene TRBV5-1 combines with J gene TRBJ2-1; D may match TRBD1 or TRBD2 (5 bases each). There are 14 residues in the CDR3. Trimming pared 2 bases from V and 3 bases from J, leaving 9 bases between. CDR1 is SGHRS, CDR2 YFSETQ, per germline. This CDR3 reads CASSLQAGYNEQFF. CDR3 DNA sequence: TGCGCCAGCAGCTTACAGGCGGGCTACAATGAGCAGTTCTTC.

J is TRBJ2-1 and V is TRBV3-1; 12 nucleotides match TRBD2. The CDR3 runs to 17 residues. Looked up from germline, CDR1 is LGHDT and CDR2 is YNNKEL (reference sequence). The V segment lost 3 bases and the J segment 0 bases; nucleotides outside the gene matches: 3. For the CDR3, the DNA is TGTGCCAGCAGCCAGCCGGGACTAGCGGGCTCCTACAATGAGCAGTTCTTC. Encoded protein: CASSQPGLAGSYNEQFF.

As concerns this clonotype: A much bigger clone sits one base away, suggesting this may be a read error. The chain couples TRBV28 to TRBJ1-2, with TRBD1 as a possible D gene (5 bases). This CDR3 is built from 14 residues. Trimming removed 7 bases at V and 8 bases at J, with 20 bases between. Germline CDR1 is MDHEN and CDR2 is SYDVKM. The CDR3, as DNA: TGTGCCAGCATCTCCGTCCCGGGGCCATCGGGCTACACCTTC. Encoded protein: CASISVPGPSGYTF.

The chain employs TRBV7-2 and TRBJ1-2; D may be TRBD1 (5 bases). Germline assignment: CDR1 SGHTA and CDR2 FQGNSA. V lost 3 bases to trimming and J lost 0 bases, with 8 bases between them. This CDR3 region has 14 residues. The CDR3 DNA reads as TGTGCCAGCAGCTTGGACAAGTCTAACTATGGCTACACCTTC. It is translated as CASSLDKSNYGYTF.

This clonotype was observed many times. The CDR3 region is CASSPSASGANVLTF. The CDR3 coding sequence is TGTGCCAGCAGTCCTTCCGCGTCAGGGGCCAACGTCCTGACTTTC. V usage is TRBV12-3 or TRBV12-4 and J usage is TRBJ2-6; D remains ambiguous. The germline V and J ends were trimmed by 5 bases and 4 bases, with 12 bases remaining between them. The CDR3 runs 15 residues.